This T cell receptor beta chain was captured by sequencing in a study of a mutant IDH1 vaccine in newly diagnosed glioma (dated by TCRdb to the early 2020s). As for the study more broadly: In the chemotherapy-containing groups, vaccination started alongside temozolomide cycles, whereas in patients who had radiotherapy alone it started 4-6 weeks after radiotherapy. The week-35 safety follow-up took place at visit V12, and the week-47 end of study took place at visit V13. For exploratory analyses, approximately 25 treated patients had longitudinal TCRB deep sequencing done wherever samples were available. Peripheral blood was drawn at six visits: V03 (baseline), V05, V07, V10, V12 and V13. Of the approximately 30 treated patients, about 62% were male and 37.5% were female, and the mean age was approximately 40 years. Prior to enrollment, standard therapy consisting of radiotherapy alone, temozolomide alone, or radiochemotherapy with temozolomide had been administered to patients, with the combination being received by most patients.

This sample's time point label indicates: week 35, safety follow-up. Every vaccine dose consisted of 300 ug of a 20-mer mutant IDH1 peptide in Montanide, administered subcutaneously together with topical imiquimod. Across visits V03 through V10, patients got a total of eight vaccinations, given in weeks 1, 3, 5, 7, 11, 15, 19 and 23. All donors had newly diagnosed IDH1-mutant astrocytomas of WHO grade 3 or 4 that showed loss of nuclear ATRX. The samples were drawn from NOA16, a multicentre, single-arm, open-label phase I trial in Germany that tested a mutant IDH1 peptide vaccine in humans for the first time. Genomic DNA for TCRB sequencing was extracted from EDTA blood using the DNeasy Blood and Tissue Kit. With termini counted, the CDR3 has 14 amino acids. This entry keeps only the CDR3 DNA: 42 bases, framed from base 1. From the germline V gene (reference sequence), CDR1 is GTSNPN and CDR2 is SVGIG.

As to this clone: There is no known antigen for this receptor. Given the absence of the conserved phenylalanine or tryptophan at the CDR3 end, a read error is likely.

Preparation of the library involved the immunoSEQ multiplex PCR assay. Rearranged TCR beta chain sequences were amplified with the hsTCRB Kit following the manufacturer's protocol. Sequencing of TCRB libraries was carried out on an Illumina MiSeq. Under the source paper's analysis protocol: Demultiplexing, trimming and gene mapping were performed with the kit vendor's proprietary platform. TCRdb's version of the immuneACCESS table is confined to in-frame rearrangements and falls short of the full clone set. An unresolved V gene accounts for under half of the shortfall where checked; the remainder is of unknown origin. That table is the source of V, J and clone size, and D and trimming were worked out from the DNA. Across this sample there are roughly 69,000 clones, with around nine tenths seen only once. Jointly, the top ten make up about 2% of the sample. Overall study results and their limits: No apparent relationship was observed between pseudoprogression and alterations in the top peripheral T cell clonotypes detected by TCRB sequencing. PBMC samples for TCRB deep sequencing were selected based on availability. Vaccine-induced immune responses across multiple MHC alleles were detected in about 92% of patients. The authors noted that analyses of patient blood samples could not be reproduced because of sample limitations.

The receptor was derived from a man aged 30 to 45 with glioma. The material was PBMCs, obtained from a glioma patient whose treatment included an IDH1 peptide vaccine. Here the chain combines TRBV30 and TRBJ1-1; the D gene is perhaps TRBD1, from 5 matching bases. In nucleotides, the sequence is TGTACCTGGAGTTTCACGCGAGGGGTCACTGAAGCTTTCCTT. Translation gives CTWSFTRGVTEAFL.